Below, one T cell receptor beta chain is given with its context. Its antigen is unidentified. These data are taken from a study of T-cell reconstitution after alpha-beta-depleted transplantation in children. Researchers prepared the TCRbeta library using unique molecular identifiers, the study reports. TCRdb itself ran the PCR reads through MiXCR, one entry per CDR3 protein. The table includes approximately 500,000 distinct CDR3 sequences, approximately 30% detected once. Trimming pared 2 bases from V and 5 bases from J, leaving 9 bases between. The CDR3 is 13 amino acids. CDR1 is SEHNR and CDR2 is FQNEAQ in the germline V gene (reference sequence). Overall study results and limits: Reported findings indicate that, about two months after transplant, alpha-beta T cells came from several hundred expanded clones, which were derived from non-depleted graft cells. Surviving recipient T cells and thymic progenitors underlay high day-60 TCRbeta diversity in some patients. By one year post-transplant, T-cell counts and diversity largely arose from T cells that were newly produced.

The rearrangement uses TRBV7-9 and TRBJ1-1, with D hard to call. The specimen was PBMCs, collected before TCRalphabeta/CD19-depleted stem cell transplant. This sequence originates from a boy under two years old with Wiskott-Aldrich syndrome, due to receive a stem cell transplant. The CDR3 loop reads CASSLTSRTEAFF. CDR3 DNA sequence: TGTGCCAGCAGCTTAACAAGTCGGACTGAAGCTTTCTTT.